This T cell receptor (beta chain) was found in a study of identical twins. Findings and caveats of the study: Out-of-frame alpha sequences shared between twins exhibited an excess of low generation probability. Reduced insertions were recorded for abundant cord blood beta clonotypes, with no such pattern in memory repertoires.

This clonotype showed up just a few times. Its specificity is unknown. TCRdb re-called the 5' RACE reads with MiXCR, one entry per CDR3 protein. Of 1,800,000 or so distinct CDR3 sequences in the sample, around a third were seen once. From germline, CDR1 is LGHNT and CDR2 FRNRAP. The CDR3 totals 13 residues. V was shortened by 3 bases and J by 6 bases, with 9 bases between the two germline ends. Source material: cord blood. The sequence was collected from a newborn girl in good health. V and J are TRBV12-5 and TRBJ2-1; D call uncertain. CDR3 DNA: TGTGCTAGTGGTTTCACTGGGTTCAATGAGCAGTTCTTC. Residues: CASGFTGFNEQFF.